This T cell receptor (beta chain) was sequenced during a study of shared clonotypes between healthy human individuals. Overall study context: Per-donor plates numbered three CD4 naive, three CD4 memory, two CD8 naive and one CD8 memory. Study-level points and caveats: The study found lower generation probabilities in non-shared clonotypes than in those shared by all four donors.

A remark on this clone: Its antigen remains unidentified.

Terminally differentiated effector memory CD45RA+ cells were excluded by CCR7 positive selection of CD45RO-negative cells. Sequencing used immunoSEQ multiplex PCR; TCRdb keeps in-frame clones, though not all of them. Of about 2,100,000 clones listed, about 93% are singletons. The CDR3 has 16 amino acids. Germline assignment: CDR1 SGHAT and CDR2 FQDESV (reference sequence). The V gene end was trimmed by 5 bases and the J gene end by 5 bases; junction bases not matched to a gene: 14. The chain employs TRBV11-1 and TRBJ2-7; 8 bases agree with TRBD1. The TCR originated in a man between 18 and 35 years old in good health. Some clones in this sample may be carry-over from other donors' samples. The sample taken for sequencing was naive CD8+ T cells from PBMCs. CDR3 sequence reads: CASSQYRDRFSDEQYF. CDR3 sequence (DNA): TGTGCCAGCAGCCAGTACCGGGACAGGTTTTCGGACGAGCAGTACTTC.